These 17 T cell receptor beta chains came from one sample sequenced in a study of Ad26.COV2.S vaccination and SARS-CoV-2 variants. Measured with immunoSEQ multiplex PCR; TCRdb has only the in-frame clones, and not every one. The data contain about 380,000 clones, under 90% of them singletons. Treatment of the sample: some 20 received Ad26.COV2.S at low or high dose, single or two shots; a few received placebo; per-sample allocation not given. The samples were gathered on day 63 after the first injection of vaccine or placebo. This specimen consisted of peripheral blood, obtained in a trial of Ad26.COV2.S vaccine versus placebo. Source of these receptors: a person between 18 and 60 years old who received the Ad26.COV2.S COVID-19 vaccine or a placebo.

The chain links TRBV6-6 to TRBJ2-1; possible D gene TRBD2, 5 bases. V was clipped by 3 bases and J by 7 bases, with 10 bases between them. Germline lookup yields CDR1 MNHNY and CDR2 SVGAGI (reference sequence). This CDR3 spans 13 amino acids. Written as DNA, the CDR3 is TGTGCCAGCAGTTATGGCCGGAGGAATGAGCAGTTCTTC. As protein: CASSYGRRNEQFF.

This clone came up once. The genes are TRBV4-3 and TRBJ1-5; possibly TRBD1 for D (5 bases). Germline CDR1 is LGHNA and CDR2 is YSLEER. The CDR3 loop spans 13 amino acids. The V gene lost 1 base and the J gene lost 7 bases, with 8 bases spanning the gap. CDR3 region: CASSQAGDQPQHF. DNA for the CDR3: TGCGCCAGCAGCCAAGCGGGGGACCAGCCCCAGCATTTT.

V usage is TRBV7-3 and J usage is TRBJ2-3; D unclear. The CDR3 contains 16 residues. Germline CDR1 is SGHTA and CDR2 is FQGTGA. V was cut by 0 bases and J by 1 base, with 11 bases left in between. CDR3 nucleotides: TGTGCCAGCAGCTTAACCTCTCAGGTGGGCACAGATACGCAGTATTTT. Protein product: CASSLTSQVGTDTQYF.

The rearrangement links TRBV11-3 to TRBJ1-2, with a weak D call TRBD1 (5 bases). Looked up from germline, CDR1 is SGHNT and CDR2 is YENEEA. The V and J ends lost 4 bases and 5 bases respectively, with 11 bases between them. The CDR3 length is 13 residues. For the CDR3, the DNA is TGTGCCAGCAGCTCGGGACGGCGGTATGGCTACACCTTC. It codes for CASSSGRRYGYTF.

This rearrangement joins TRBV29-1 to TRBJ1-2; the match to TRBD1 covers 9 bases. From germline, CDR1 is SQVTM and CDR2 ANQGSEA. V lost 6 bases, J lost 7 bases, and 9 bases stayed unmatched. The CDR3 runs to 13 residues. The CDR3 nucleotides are TGCAGCGTATACAGGGGGCGGGGTGGTGGCTACACCTTC. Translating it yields CSVYRGRGGGYTF.

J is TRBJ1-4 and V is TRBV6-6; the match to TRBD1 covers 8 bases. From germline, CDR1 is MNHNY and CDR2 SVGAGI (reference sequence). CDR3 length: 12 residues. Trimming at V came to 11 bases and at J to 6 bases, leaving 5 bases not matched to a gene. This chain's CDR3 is CAAGGAHEKLFF. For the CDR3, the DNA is TGTGCCGCAGGGGGCGCCCATGAAAAACTGTTTTTT.

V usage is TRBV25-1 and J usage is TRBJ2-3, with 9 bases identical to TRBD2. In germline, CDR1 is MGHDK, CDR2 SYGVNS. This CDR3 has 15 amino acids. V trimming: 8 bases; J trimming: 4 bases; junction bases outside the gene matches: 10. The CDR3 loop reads CASAERGVLADTQYF. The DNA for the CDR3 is TGTGCCAGCGCGGAGCGGGGGGTATTAGCAGATACGCAGTATTTT.

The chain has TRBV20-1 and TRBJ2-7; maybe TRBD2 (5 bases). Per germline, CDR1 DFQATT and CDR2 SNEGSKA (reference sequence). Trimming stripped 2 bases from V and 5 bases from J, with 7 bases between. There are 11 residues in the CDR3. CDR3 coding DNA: TGCAGTGCTAGACCGGGAAACGAGCAGTACTTC. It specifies CSARPGNEQYF.

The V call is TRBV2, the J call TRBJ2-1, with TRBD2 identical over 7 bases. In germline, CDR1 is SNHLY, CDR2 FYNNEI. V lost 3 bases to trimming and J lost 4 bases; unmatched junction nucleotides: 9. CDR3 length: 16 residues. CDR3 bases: TGTGCCAGCAGTGATTCCCCAGCGGGGTATTACAATGAGCAGTTCTTC. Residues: CASSDSPAGYYNEQFF.

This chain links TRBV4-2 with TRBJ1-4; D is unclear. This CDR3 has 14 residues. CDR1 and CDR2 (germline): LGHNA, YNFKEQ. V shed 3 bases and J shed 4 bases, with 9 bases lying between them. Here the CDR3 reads CASSQALGNEKLFF. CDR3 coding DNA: TGTGCCAGCAGCCAGGCCCTAGGTAATGAAAAACTGTTTTTT.

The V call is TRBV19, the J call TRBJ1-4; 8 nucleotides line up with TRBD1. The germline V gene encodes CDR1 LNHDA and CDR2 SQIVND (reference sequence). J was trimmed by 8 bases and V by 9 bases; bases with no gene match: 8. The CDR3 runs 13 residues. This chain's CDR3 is CASKLTGVEKLFF. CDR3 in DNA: TGTGCCAGCAAATTGACAGGGGTGGAAAAACTGTTTTTT.

CDR3 sequence (DNA): TGTGTACCTTCGAGGGGGTCACCCCTCCACTTT. Protein: CVPSRGSPLHF. V usage is TRBV6-6 and J usage is TRBJ1-6; weak D call: TRBD1 (6 bases). The CDR3 covers 11 residues. Germline V gene data show CDR1 as MNHNY and CDR2 as SVGAGI (reference sequence).

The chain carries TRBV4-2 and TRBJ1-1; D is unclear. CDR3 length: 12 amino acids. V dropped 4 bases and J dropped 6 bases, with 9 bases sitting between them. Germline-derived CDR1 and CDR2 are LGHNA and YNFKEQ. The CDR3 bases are TGTGCCAGCAGCCTTGGGAGTGCTGAAGCTTTCTTT. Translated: CASSLGSAEAFF.

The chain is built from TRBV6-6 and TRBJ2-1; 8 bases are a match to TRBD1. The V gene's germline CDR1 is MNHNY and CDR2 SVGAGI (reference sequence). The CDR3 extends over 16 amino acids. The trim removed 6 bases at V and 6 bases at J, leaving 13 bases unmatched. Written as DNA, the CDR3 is TGTGCCAGCAGCCCCACGGGACAGGTCGCGATCAATGAGCAGTTCTTC. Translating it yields CASSPTGQVAINEQFF.

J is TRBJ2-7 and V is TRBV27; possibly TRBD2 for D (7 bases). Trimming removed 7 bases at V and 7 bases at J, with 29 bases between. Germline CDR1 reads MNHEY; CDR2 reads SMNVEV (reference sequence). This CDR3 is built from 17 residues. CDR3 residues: CASTPYGGGGQVGEQYF. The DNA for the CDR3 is TGTGCCAGCACCCCTTACGGGGGCGGGGGCCAGGTGGGTGAGCAGTACTTC.

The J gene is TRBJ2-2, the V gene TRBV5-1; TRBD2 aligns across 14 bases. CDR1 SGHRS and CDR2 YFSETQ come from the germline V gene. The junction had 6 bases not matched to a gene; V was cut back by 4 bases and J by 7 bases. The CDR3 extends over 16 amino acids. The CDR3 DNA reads TGCGCCAGCAGCCCGCGACTAGCGGGAGGGTACGGGGAGCTGTTTTTT. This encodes CASSPRLAGGYGELFF.

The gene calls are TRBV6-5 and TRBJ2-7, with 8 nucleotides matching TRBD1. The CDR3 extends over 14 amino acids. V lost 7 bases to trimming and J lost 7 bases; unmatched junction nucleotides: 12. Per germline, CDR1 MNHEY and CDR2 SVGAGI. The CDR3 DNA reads TGTGCCAGCACCTACGACAGGGGCCAAGGAGAGCAGTACTTC. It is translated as CASTYDRGQGEQYF.